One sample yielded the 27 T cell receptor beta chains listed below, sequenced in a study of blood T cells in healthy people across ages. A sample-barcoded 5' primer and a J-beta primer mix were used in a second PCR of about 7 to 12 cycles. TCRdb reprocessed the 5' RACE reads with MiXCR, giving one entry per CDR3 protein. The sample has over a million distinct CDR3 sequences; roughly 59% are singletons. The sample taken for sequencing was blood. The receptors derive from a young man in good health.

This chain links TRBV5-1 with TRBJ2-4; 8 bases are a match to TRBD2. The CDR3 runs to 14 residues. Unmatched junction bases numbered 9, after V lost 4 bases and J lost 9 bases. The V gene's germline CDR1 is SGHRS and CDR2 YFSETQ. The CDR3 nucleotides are TGCGCCAGCAGCGCCCAAGCGGGGGCCATCATTCAGTACTTC. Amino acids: CASSAQAGAIIQYF. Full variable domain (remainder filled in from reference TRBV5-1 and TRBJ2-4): KAGVTQTPRYLIKTRGQQVTLSCSPISGHRSVSWYQQTPGQGLQFLFEYFSETQRNKGNFPGRFSGRQFSNSRSEMNVSTLELGDSALYLCASSAQAGAIIQYFGAGTRLSVL.

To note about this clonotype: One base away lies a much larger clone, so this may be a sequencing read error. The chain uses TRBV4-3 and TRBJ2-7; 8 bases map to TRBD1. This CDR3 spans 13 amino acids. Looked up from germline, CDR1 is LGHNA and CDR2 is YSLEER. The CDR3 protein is CSSSQGTGYEQYF. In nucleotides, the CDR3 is TGCTCCAGCAGCCAAGGGACAGGCTACGAGCAGTACTTC.

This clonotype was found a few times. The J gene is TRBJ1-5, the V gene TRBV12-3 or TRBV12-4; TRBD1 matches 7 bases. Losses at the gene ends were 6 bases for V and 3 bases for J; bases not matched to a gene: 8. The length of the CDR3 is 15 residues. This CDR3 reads CASSLRQGFNQPQHF. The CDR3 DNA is TGTGCCAGCAGCCTCAGACAGGGCTTCAATCAGCCCCAGCATTTT.

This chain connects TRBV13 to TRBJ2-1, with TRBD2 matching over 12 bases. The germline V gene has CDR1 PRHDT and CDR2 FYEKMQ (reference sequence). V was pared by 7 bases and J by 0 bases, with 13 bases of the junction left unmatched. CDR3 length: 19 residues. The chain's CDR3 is CASNLGELAGGPSYNEQFF. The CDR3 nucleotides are TGTGCCAGCAACCTAGGGGAACTAGCGGGAGGTCCCTCCTACAATGAGCAGTTCTTC.

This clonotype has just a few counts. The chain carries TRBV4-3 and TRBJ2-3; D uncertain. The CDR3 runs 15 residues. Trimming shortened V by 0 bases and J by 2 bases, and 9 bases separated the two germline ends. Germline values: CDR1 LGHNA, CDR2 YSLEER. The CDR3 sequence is CASSQEGAYTDTQYF. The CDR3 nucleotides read TGCGCCAGCAGCCAAGAAGGAGCTTACACAGATACGCAGTATTTT.

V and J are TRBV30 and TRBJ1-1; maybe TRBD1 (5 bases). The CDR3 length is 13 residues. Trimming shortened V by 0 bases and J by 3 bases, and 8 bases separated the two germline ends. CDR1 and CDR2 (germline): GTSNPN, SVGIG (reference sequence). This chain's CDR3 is CAWSVRQYTEAFF. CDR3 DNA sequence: TGTGCCTGGAGTGTTAGACAGTACACTGAAGCTTTCTTT.

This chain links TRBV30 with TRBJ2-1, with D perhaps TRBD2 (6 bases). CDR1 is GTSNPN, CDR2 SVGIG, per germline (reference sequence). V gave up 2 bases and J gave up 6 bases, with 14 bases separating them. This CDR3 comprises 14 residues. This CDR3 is CAWSSLARTNEQFF. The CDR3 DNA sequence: TGTGCCTGGAGTAGCCTAGCGAGAACCAATGAGCAGTTCTTC.

The CDR3 DNA sequence: TGTGCCAGTAAGGAGACTAGCGGGAGATACGAGCAGTACTTC. It codes for CASKETSGRYEQYF. V usage is TRBV28 and J usage is TRBJ2-7; 12 bases agree with TRBD2. Germline assignment: CDR1 MDHEN and CDR2 SYDVKM. V dropped 9 bases and J dropped 4; count of bases not matched to a gene: 7. The CDR3 runs 14 residues.

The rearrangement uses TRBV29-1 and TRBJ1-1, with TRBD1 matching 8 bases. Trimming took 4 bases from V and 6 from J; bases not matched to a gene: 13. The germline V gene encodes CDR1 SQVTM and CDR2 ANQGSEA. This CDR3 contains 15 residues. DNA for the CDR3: TGCAGCGTTGCTTGGGGCAGGGGGCGTAGGGCTGAAGCTTTCTTT. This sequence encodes CSVAWGRGRRAEAFF.

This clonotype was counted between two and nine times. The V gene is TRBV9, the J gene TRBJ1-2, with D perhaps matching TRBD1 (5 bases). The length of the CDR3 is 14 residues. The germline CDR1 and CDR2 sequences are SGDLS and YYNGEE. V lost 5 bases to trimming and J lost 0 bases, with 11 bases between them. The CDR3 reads CASRKTASNYGYTF. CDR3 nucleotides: TGTGCCAGCAGAAAGACAGCTTCTAACTATGGCTACACCTTC.

CDR3 DNA sequence: TGCAGCGTTGGCGATAGGGGCGGTGGTTCGGGGCAGTACTTC. Its translation is CSVGDRGGGSGQYF. This chain links TRBV29-1 with TRBJ2-7, with a weak D call TRBD1 (5 bases). Germline V gives CDR1 SQVTM, CDR2 ANQGSEA. This CDR3 is built from 14 residues. V was clipped by 4 bases and J by 9 bases, with 22 bases between them.

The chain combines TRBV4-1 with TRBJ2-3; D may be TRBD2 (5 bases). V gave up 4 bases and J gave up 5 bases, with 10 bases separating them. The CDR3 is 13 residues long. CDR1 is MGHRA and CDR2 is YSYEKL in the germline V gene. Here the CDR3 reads CASSPPGEDTQYF. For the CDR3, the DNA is TGCGCCAGCAGCCCTCCCGGGGAAGATACGCAGTATTTT.

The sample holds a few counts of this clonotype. The CDR3 bases are TGCAGTGCGACTACACGGGACAGAACTAACTATGGCTACACCTTC. It specifies CSATTRDRTNYGYTF. The chain links TRBV20-1 to TRBJ1-2, with 7 bases fitting TRBD1. The CDR3 sequence is 15 residues long. J gave up 0 bases and V 6 bases, and 10 bases lay outside the gene matches. The germline CDR1 and CDR2 sequences are DFQATT and SNEGSKA (reference sequence).

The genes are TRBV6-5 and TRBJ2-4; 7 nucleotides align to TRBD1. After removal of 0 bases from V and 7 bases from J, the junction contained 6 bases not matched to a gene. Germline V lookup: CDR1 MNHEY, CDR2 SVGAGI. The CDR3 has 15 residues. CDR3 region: CASSYSKQGLNIQYF. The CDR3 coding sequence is TGTGCCAGCAGTTACTCGAAACAGGGGCTCAACATTCAGTACTTC.

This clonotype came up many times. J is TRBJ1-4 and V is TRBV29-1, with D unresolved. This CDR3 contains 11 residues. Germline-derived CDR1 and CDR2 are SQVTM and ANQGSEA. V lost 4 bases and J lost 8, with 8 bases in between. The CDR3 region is CSVGSGEKLFF. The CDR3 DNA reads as TGCAGCGTTGGTTCGGGAGAAAAACTGTTTTTT.

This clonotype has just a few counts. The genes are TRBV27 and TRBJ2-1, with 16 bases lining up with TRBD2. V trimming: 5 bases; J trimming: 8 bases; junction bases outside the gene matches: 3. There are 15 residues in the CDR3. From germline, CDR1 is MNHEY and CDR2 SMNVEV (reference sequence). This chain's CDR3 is CASSPGTSGGDEQFF. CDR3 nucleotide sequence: TGTGCCAGCAGTCCGGGGACTAGCGGGGGGGATGAGCAGTTCTTC.

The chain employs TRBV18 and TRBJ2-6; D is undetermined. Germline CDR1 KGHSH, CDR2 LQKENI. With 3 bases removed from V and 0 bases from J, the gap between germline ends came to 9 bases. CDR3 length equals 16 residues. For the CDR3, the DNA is TGTGCCAGCTCACCCTCTATCCACTCTGGGGCCAACGTCCTGACTTTC. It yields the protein CASSPSIHSGANVLTF.

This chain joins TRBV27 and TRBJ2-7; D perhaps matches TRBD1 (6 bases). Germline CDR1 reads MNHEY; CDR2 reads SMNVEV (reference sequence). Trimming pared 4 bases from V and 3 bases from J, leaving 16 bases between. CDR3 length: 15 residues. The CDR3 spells CASSSLPRTDYEQYF. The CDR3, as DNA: TGTGCCAGCAGTTCCTTGCCTCGGACAGACTACGAGCAGTACTTC.

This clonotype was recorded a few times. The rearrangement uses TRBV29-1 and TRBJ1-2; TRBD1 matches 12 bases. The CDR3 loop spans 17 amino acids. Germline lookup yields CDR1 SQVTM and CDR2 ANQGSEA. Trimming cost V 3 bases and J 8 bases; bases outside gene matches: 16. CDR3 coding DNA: TGCAGCGTTGAGGGTGGGACAGGGGGCATAACGGCACAAGGCTACACCTTC. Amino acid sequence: CSVEGGTGGITAQGYTF.

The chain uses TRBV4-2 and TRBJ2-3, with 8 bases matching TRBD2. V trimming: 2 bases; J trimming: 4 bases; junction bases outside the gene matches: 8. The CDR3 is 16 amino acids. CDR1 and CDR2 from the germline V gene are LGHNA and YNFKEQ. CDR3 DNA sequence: TGTGCCAGCAGCCAAACGAGAGGACTAGCTGCAGATACGCAGTATTTT. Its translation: CASSQTRGLAADTQYF.

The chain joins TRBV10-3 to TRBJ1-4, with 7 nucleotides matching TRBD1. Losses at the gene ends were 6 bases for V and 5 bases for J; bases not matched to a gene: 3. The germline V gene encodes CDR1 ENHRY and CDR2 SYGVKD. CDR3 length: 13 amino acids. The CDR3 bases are TGTGCCATCAGGGGGACAGAGAATGAAAAACTGTTTTTT. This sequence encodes CAIRGTENEKLFF.

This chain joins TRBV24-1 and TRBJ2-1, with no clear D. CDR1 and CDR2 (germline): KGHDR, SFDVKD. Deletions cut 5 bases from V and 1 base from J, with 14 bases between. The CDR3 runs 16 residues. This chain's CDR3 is CATSAYGSRSYNEQFF. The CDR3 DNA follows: TGTGCCACCAGTGCTTATGGGTCGCGTTCCTACAATGAGCAGTTCTTC.

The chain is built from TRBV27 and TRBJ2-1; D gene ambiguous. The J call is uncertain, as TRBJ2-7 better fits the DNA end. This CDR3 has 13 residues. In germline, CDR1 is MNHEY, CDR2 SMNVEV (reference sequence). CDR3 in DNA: TGTGCCAGCAGTTTATCAAGGGTCCACGAGCAGTACTTC. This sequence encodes CASSLSRVHEQYF.

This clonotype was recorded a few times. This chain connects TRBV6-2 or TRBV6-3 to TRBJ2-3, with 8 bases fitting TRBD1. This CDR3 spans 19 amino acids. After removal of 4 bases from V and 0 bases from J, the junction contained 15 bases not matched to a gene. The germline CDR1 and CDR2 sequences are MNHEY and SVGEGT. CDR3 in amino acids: CASSFGPDRASDSTDTQYF. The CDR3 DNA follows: TGTGCCAGCAGTTTTGGACCGGACAGGGCGTCCGATAGCACAGATACGCAGTATTTT.

The CDR3, as DNA: TGTGCCACCCAGGGCAGGGGGAAAAACATTCAGTACTTC. It is translated as CATQGRGKNIQYF. This chain joins TRBV24-1 and TRBJ2-4, with TRBD1 matching 7 bases. V was clipped by 9 bases and J by 4 bases; unmatched bases: 5. Per germline, CDR1 KGHDR and CDR2 SFDVKD. This CDR3 spans 13 amino acids.

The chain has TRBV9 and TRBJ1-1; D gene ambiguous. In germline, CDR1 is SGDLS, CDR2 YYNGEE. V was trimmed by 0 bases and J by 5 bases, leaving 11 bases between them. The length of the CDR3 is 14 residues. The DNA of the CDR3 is TGTGCCAGCAGCGTAGGATGGTTGGGGACTGAAGCTTTCTTT. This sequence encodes CASSVGWLGTEAFF.

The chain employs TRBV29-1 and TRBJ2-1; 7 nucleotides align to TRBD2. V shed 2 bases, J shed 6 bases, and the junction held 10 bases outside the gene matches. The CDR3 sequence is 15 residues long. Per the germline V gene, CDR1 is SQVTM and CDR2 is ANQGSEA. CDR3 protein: CSVEWAGVVGNEQFF. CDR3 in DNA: TGCAGCGTTGAATGGGCGGGAGTAGTTGGCAATGAGCAGTTCTTC.